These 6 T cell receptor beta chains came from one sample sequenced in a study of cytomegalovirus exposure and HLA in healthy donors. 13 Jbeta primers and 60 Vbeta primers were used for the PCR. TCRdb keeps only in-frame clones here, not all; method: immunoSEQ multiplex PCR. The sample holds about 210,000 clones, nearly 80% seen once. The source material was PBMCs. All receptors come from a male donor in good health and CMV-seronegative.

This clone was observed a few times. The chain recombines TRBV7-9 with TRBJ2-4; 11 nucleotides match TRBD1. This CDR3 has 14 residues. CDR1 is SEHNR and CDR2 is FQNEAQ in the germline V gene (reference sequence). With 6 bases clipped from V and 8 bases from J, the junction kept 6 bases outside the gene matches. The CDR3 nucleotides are TGTGCCAGCAGGAGAGAGGGACAGGGGGACATTCAGTACTTC. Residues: CASRREGQGDIQYF.

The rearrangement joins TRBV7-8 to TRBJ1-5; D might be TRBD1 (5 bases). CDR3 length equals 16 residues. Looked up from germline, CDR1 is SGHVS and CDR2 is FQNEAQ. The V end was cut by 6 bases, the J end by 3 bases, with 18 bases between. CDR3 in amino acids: CASRAGEGRVNQPQHF. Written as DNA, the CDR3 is TGTGCCAGCAGAGCGGGGGAAGGGAGGGTCAATCAGCCCCAGCATTTT.

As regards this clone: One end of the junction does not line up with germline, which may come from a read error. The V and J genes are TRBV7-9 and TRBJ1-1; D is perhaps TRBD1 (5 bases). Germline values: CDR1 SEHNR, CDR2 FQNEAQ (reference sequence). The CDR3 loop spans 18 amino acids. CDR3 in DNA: TGTTCCAGCAGCTCCCCTATGGGTGGAAGGGGCGGAAGCACTGAAGCTTTCTTT. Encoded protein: CSSSSPMGGRGGSTEAFF.

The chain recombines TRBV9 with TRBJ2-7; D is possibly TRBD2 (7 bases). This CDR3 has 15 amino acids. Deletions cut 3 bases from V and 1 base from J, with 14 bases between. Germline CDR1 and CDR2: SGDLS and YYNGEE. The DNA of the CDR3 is TGTGCCAGCAGCGCAATCGGGGGGCCTTCCTACGAGCAGTACTTC. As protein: CASSAIGGPSYEQYF. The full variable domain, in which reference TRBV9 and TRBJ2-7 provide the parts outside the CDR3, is DSGVTQTPKHLITATGQRVTLRCSPRSGDLSVYWYQQSLDQGLQFLIQYYNGEERAKGNILERFSAQQFPDLHSELNLSSLELGDSALYFCASSAIGGPSYEQYFGPGTRLTVT.

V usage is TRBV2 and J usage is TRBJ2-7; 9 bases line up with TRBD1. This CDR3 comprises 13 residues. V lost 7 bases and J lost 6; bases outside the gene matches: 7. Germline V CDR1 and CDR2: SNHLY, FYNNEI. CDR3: CASTGTGRVEQYF. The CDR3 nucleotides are TGTGCCAGCACCGGGACAGGGCGAGTCGAGCAGTACTTC.

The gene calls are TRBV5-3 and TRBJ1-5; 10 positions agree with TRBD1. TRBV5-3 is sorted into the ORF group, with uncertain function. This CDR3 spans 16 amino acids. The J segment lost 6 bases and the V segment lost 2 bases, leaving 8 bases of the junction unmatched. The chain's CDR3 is CARSLTPGQGTQPQHF. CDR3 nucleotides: TGTGCCAGAAGCTTAACTCCGGGACAGGGGACTCAGCCCCAGCATTTT.